The clone carrying this TCR beta chain appeared a single time. No antigen is known for it. This entry comes from a study of blood T cells in healthy people across ages. Study results and caveats: Researchers said unsorted PBMCs prevented a conclusive naive versus antigen-experienced comparison.

From germline, CDR1 is GTSNPN and CDR2 SVGIG (reference sequence). This CDR3 contains 13 residues. V was cut by 1 base and J by 5 bases, with 9 bases left in between. The second PCR ran about 6 to 11 cycles with a sample-barcoded 5' primer and J-beta primers. TCRdb re-derived calls from the 5' RACE reads in MiXCR, one entry per CDR3 protein. This table has about 780,000 distinct CDR3 sequences, around a quarter appearing once. These data also featured in a second study, about T cells of mothers and their children. That publication notes: Per child, 2.5 million to 3.5 million TCR beta CDR3 reads were obtained, against over 9 million per mother. Sequencing revealed no T cell clones that were persistent and microchimeric.

This chain uses TRBV30 with TRBJ1-5; D not resolved. This receptor was identified in a boy aged 5-17 years in good health. Sequencing input: blood. Here the CDR3 DNA reads TGTGCCTGGAGTGCCCGGGAGGATCAGCCCCAGCATTTT. Protein: CAWSAREDQPQHF.